This TCR beta chain was sequenced in a study of post-analysis software for immune sequencing data. In this sample, this clonotype turned up a few times. Its antigen remains unidentified. Notes on the study in general: Compared with controls, patients had more of roughly five TRBV segments, including TRBV5-6, TRBV5-1 and TRBV20-1.

The CDR3 spans 13 residues. V shed 6 bases and J shed 5 bases, with 15 bases lying between them. CDR1 and CDR2 from the germline V gene are SQVTM and ANQGSEA. Unique molecular identifiers were carried by the TCR beta cDNA libraries. TCRdb re-derived calls from the PCR reads in MiXCR, one entry per CDR3 protein. The data hold 450,000 to 650,000 distinct CDR3 sequences, with around 44% observed a single time. The chain employs TRBV29-1 and TRBJ2-3; D call uncertain. Material for sequencing was blood. The source of this sequence is a girl between 5 and 17 years old with multiple sclerosis. The CDR3 here is CSVSLSIKDTQYF. As DNA, the CDR3 is TGCAGCGTCTCCCTTTCGATTAAAGATACGCAGTATTTT.